The 29 T cell receptor beta chains given below trace back to one sample, sequenced in a study of shared clonotypes between healthy human individuals. Profiling relied on immunoSEQ multiplex PCR, and the TCRdb table lists in-frame clones only, not all of them. Here the sample spans under 200,000 clones, about 93% being singletons. The sample consisted of naive CD4+ T cells sorted from blood. This sample's subset: CD45RA+ positively selected. Source of these receptors: a young woman in good health.

The chain couples TRBV5-1 to TRBJ2-7; TRBD1 is a possible D gene (6 bases). V was pared by 4 bases and J by 4 bases, with 15 bases between. From germline, CDR1 is SGHRS and CDR2 YFSETQ. The CDR3 is made up of 14 amino acids. Written as DNA, the CDR3 is TGCGCCAGCAGCCTTACGACAGGATCTTACGAGCAGTACTTC. This translates into CASSLTTGSYEQYF.

This clone was seen once. This rearrangement joins TRBV19 to TRBJ2-4; 11 nucleotides agree with TRBD1. Germline V gene data show CDR1 as LNHDA and CDR2 as SQIVND (reference sequence). The CDR3 runs to 18 residues. After removal of 6 bases from V and 0 bases from J, the junction contained 10 bases not matched to a gene. The DNA for the CDR3 is TGTGCCAGTAGCCCTGGGACAGGGGGTAAGCTAGCCAAAAACATTCAGTACTTC. Amino acids: CASSPGTGGKLAKNIQYF.

CDR3 residues: CASSWTGDRQPQHF. The CDR3 coding sequence is TGTGCCAGCAGTTGGACAGGGGATCGACAGCCCCAGCATTTT. V usage is TRBV28 and J usage is TRBJ1-5, with TRBD1 matching over 9 bases. The CDR3 runs 14 residues. The ends lost 4 bases at V and 7 bases at J; junction bases unmatched: 5. Germline-derived CDR1 and CDR2 are MDHEN and SYDVKM.

The V call is TRBV7-8, the J call TRBJ1-3; D is ambiguous. The CDR3 totals 16 residues. Trimming cost V 5 bases and J 0 bases, with 14 bases left between them. CDR1 SGHVS and CDR2 FQNEAQ come from the germline V gene. The CDR3 sequence is CASSASRHRSGNTIYF. The CDR3 coding sequence is TGTGCCAGCAGCGCCTCCCGACACCGCTCTGGAAACACCATATATTTT.

A single count supports this clone. The chain employs TRBV7-8 and TRBJ2-7; TRBD1 matches 7 bases. Per the germline V gene, CDR1 is SGHVS and CDR2 is FQNEAQ. The junction had 14 bases not matched to a gene; V was cut back by 3 bases and J by 3 bases. The CDR3 is 17 amino acids. CDR3 bases: TGTGCCAGCAGCTTTAGGGGTAGGGACAGCCACTACTACGAGCAGTACTTC. Protein product: CASSFRGRDSHYYEQYF.

V is TRBV30 and J is TRBJ2-5; 8 bases fit TRBD2. The J call is uncertain, as TRBJ2-7 better fits the DNA end. Germline assignment: CDR1 GTSNPN and CDR2 SVGIG (reference sequence). This CDR3 has 14 amino acids. The CDR3 protein is CAWSVTSGSYEQYF. Written as DNA, the CDR3 is TGTGCCTGGAGTGTTACTAGCGGCTCCTACGAGCAGTACTTC.

The V gene is TRBV28, the J gene TRBJ1-5; 9 bases fit TRBD1. This CDR3 spans 15 amino acids. From germline, CDR1 is MDHEN and CDR2 SYDVKM. Losses at the gene ends were 5 bases for V and 4 bases for J; bases not matched to a gene: 6. This chain's CDR3 is CASSSTGTGNQPQHF. The CDR3 DNA reads as TGTGCCAGCAGTAGCACCGGGACAGGGAATCAGCCCCAGCATTTT.

The rearrangement links TRBV19 to TRBJ2-1; either TRBD1 or TRBD2 may fit D (5 bases each). The CDR3 is made up of 15 amino acids. Germline V lookup: CDR1 LNHDA, CDR2 SQIVND (reference sequence). V was pared by 5 bases and J by 0 bases, with 11 bases between. The CDR3 DNA reads TGTGCCAGTAGTTCGTGGGACGTCTCCTACAATGAGCAGTTCTTC. Its translation is CASSSWDVSYNEQFF. Full variable domain (missing parts from reference TRBV19 and TRBJ2-1): DGGITQSPKYLFRKEGQNVTLSCEQNLNHDAMYWYRQDPGQGLRLIYYSQIVNDFQKGDIAEGYSVSREKKESFPLTVTSAQKNPTAFYLCASSSWDVSYNEQFFGPGTRLTVL.

V usage is TRBV10-1 and J usage is TRBJ1-1, with 7 nucleotides matching TRBD1. The J segment lost 1 base and the V segment lost 7 bases, leaving 3 bases of the junction unmatched. CDR1 WNHNN and CDR2 SYGVQD come from the germline V gene (reference sequence). The CDR3 sequence is 13 residues long. The CDR3 nucleotides are TGCGCCAGCAAGCAGGGGGGGAACACTGAAGCTTTCTTT. It is translated as CASKQGGNTEAFF.

The V call is TRBV6-4, the J call TRBJ2-2, with 7 bases lining up with TRBD2. The CDR3 length is 13 residues. V was pared by 4 bases and J by 6 bases, with 2 bases of the junction left unmatched. Looked up from germline, CDR1 is MRHNA and CDR2 is SNTAGT. Written as DNA, the CDR3 is TGTGCCAGCAGTGTTCTAGCGGCCGGGGAGCTGTTTTTT. Its translation is CASSVLAAGELFF.

The chain employs TRBV18 and TRBJ2-5; no clear D gene. The germline CDR1 and CDR2 sequences are KGHSH and LQKENI. The V gene lost 1 base and the J gene lost 4 bases, with 7 bases spanning the gap. The CDR3 covers 13 residues. Here the CDR3 reads CASSPRRAETQYF. The DNA for the CDR3 is TGTGCCAGCTCACCACGAAGGGCAGAGACCCAGTACTTC.

V gene TRBV19 combines with J gene TRBJ1-1, with D tentatively TRBD1 (5 bases). The length of the CDR3 is 13 residues. Germline-derived CDR1 and CDR2 are LNHDA and SQIVND (reference sequence). V was trimmed by 6 bases and J by 5 bases, leaving 13 bases between them. DNA for the CDR3: TGTGCCAGTAGAGAGGGGATGTGGACTGAAGCTTTCTTT. It specifies CASREGMWTEAFF.

This chain uses TRBV5-3 with TRBJ2-7, with 8 bases identical to TRBD2. TRBV5-3 carries the ORF label, with uncertain function. V lost 7 bases and J lost 3; bases outside the gene matches: 18. This CDR3 has 17 amino acids. CDR3 residues: CARATEGAGDEVYEQYF. The CDR3 DNA sequence: TGTGCCAGAGCGACCGAGGGAGCGGGAGACGAGGTCTACGAGCAGTACTTC.

The chain recombines TRBV10-3 with TRBJ2-4, with a weak D call TRBD1 (5 bases). This CDR3 comprises 13 residues. Germline V gene sequence: CDR1 ENHRY, CDR2 SYGVKD. The V and J ends lost 2 bases and 8 bases respectively, with 10 bases between them. The CDR3 region has the DNA TGTGCCATCAGTGAGGGGGCTTGGGACATTCAGTACTTC. Encoded protein: CAISEGAWDIQYF.

This chain joins TRBV5-1 and TRBJ1-1; tentative D call: TRBD1 (5 bases). The CDR3 has 14 amino acids. Deletions cut 0 bases from V and 2 bases from J, with 8 bases between. Germline V gene sequence: CDR1 SGHRS, CDR2 YFSETQ. The CDR3 DNA is TGCGCCAGCAGCTTGGGGGACGGAAACACTGAAGCTTTCTTT. This codes for CASSLGDGNTEAFF.

The V and J genes are TRBV18 and TRBJ2-5; 13 bases agree with TRBD2. CDR3 length equals 14 residues. V was pared by 4 bases and J by 5 bases, with 1 base of the junction left unmatched. Per the germline V gene, CDR1 is KGHSH and CDR2 is LQKENI. The CDR3 nucleotides read TGTGCCAGCTCACGGACTAGCGGGGGCGAGACCCAGTACTTC. Protein product: CASSRTSGGETQYF.

This clone was seen just once. The rearrangement links TRBV19 to TRBJ1-6; unclear D gene. The CDR3 covers 14 residues. The germline V gene encodes CDR1 LNHDA and CDR2 SQIVND (reference sequence). Trimming pared 4 bases from V and 8 bases from J, leaving 12 bases between. CDR3 in DNA: TGTGCCAGTAGTACCCGCTCGGAGTATTCACCCCTCCACTTT. Encoded protein: CASSTRSEYSPLHF. Together with reference TRBV19 and TRBJ1-6, the CDR3 gives the full variable domain: DGGITQSPKYLFRKEGQNVTLSCEQNLNHDAMYWYRQDPGQGLRLIYYSQIVNDFQKGDIAEGYSVSREKKESFPLTVTSAQKNPTAFYLCASSTRSEYSPLHFGNGTRLTVT.

The genes are TRBV5-1 and TRBJ2-5; 9 bases match TRBD1. The DNA matches TRBJ2-7 better at its end, which makes the J call doubtful. CDR3 size: 16 residues. The germline CDR1 and CDR2 sequences are SGHRS and YFSETQ. CDR3 amino acids: CASSPRGQGSFREQYF. The CDR3 DNA sequence: TGCGCCAGCAGCCCGAGAGGACAGGGGTCTTTCCGCGAGCAGTACTTC.

The V call is TRBV5-1, the J call TRBJ2-7, with 8 bases lining up with TRBD1. Germline lookup yields CDR1 SGHRS and CDR2 YFSETQ. V lost 1 base, J lost 3 bases, and 6 bases stayed unmatched. The CDR3 sequence is 15 residues long. The CDR3 DNA is TGCGCCAGCAGCTTGTTCACAGGGGGACACTACGAGCAGTACTTC. This sequence encodes CASSLFTGGHYEQYF.

This clone was detected once. The chain couples TRBV4-2 to TRBJ1-4; D perhaps matches TRBD1 (6 bases). Trimming shortened V by 4 bases and J by 7 bases, and 16 bases separated the two germline ends. The CDR3 loop spans 15 amino acids. Germline V lookup: CDR1 LGHNA, CDR2 YNFKEQ. CDR3 bases: TGTGCCAGCAGCCGCCGTAAGGGGGGCGGTGAAAAACTGTTTTTT. As protein: CASSRRKGGGEKLFF.

Worth noting for this clone: The junction does not match germline at one end; this may be a read error. Other DNA sequences within the sample encode an identical CDR3. The chain joins TRBV6-6 to TRBJ2-7; possible D gene TRBD1, 6 bases. Germline CDR1 MNHNY, CDR2 SVGAGI (reference sequence). CDR3 size: 16 residues. The DNA of the CDR3 is TGTGCCAGCAGTTACTCGTTCAAGGGACAAACCTACGAGCAATACTTC. Its protein is CASSYSFKGQTYEQYF.

The count of this clone is one. The chain couples TRBV27 to TRBJ2-2; possibly TRBD2 for D (5 bases). Per germline, CDR1 MNHEY and CDR2 SMNVEV (reference sequence). V dropped 6 bases and J dropped 6 bases, with 26 bases sitting between them. The length of the CDR3 is 18 residues. CDR3 sequence reads: CASSPNIGRGLTPGELFF. DNA for the CDR3: TGTGCCAGCAGCCCAAATATCGGACGAGGGTTAACACCCGGGGAGCTGTTTTTT.

The CDR3 region has the DNA TGTGCCAGCTCACCGGGGGGGCCCTCTGGGGCCAACGTCCTGACTTTC. It codes for CASSPGGPSGANVLTF. The chain has TRBV18 and TRBJ2-6; D is perhaps TRBD2 (7 bases). From germline, CDR1 is KGHSH and CDR2 LQKENI. The length of the CDR3 is 16 residues. Trimming took 3 bases from V and 0 from J, leaving 9 bases between them.

V is TRBV28 and J is TRBJ2-7; possible D gene TRBD2, 5 bases. Germline assignment: CDR1 MDHEN and CDR2 SYDVKM. CDR3 length: 14 residues. The ends were cut back, 6 bases at V and 0 bases at J, with 12 bases in the middle. CDR3 sequence (DNA): TGTGCCAGCAGCATGTTAAGCGGCTCCTACGAGCAGTACTTC. Protein product: CASSMLSGSYEQYF.

This chain links TRBV18 with TRBJ2-5; no firm D call. The CDR3 has 14 amino acids. Trimming stripped 6 bases from V and 0 bases from J, with 11 bases between. In germline, CDR1 is KGHSH, CDR2 LQKENI. Here the CDR3 reads CASSQTLNQETQYF. CDR3 in DNA: TGTGCCAGCTCTCAAACATTAAACCAAGAGACCCAGTACTTC.

On this clone: This sample also contains other DNA sequences that code for the same CDR3. The V call is TRBV5-1, the J call TRBJ2-7; D possibly corresponds to TRBD2 (5 bases). Trimming pared 0 bases from V and 2 bases from J, leaving 9 bases between. This CDR3 is built from 14 residues. Germline CDR1 reads SGHRS; CDR2 reads YFSETQ. The CDR3 region is CASSLEAGTYEQYF. CDR3 nucleotides: TGCGCCAGCAGCTTGGAGGCGGGCACCTACGAGCAGTACTTC.

V usage is TRBV29-1 and J usage is TRBJ1-1; the D is unclear. V lost 5 bases and J lost 7, with 17 bases in between. The CDR3 length is 13 residues. Germline CDR1 is SQVTM and CDR2 is ANQGSEA. CDR3 amino acids: CSVRLTGLGEAFF. The DNA of the CDR3 is TGCAGCGTTAGGCTAACTGGACTTGGTGAAGCTTTCTTT. The full variable domain, its missing parts supplied by reference TRBV29-1 and TRBJ1-1, is SAVISQKPSRDICQRGTSLTIQCQVDSQVTMMFWYRQQPGQSLTLIATANQGSEATYESGFVIDKFPISRPNLTFSTLTVSNMSPEDSSIYLCSVRLTGLGEAFFGQGTRLTVV.

DNA for the CDR3: TGTGCCAGCAGCTCAGGACTAGCGGGAAGAACAGATACGCAGTATTTT. Encoded protein: CASSSGLAGRTDTQYF. The chain employs TRBV7-2 and TRBJ2-3; 12 bases are a match to TRBD2. Germline V gene lookup returns CDR1 SGHTA and CDR2 FQGNSA. The junction had 5 bases not matched to a gene; V was cut back by 4 bases and J by 3 bases. This CDR3 contains 16 residues. The whole variable domain, filled in from reference TRBV7-2 and TRBJ2-3, reads GAGVSQSPSNKVTEKGKDVELRCDPISGHTALYWYRQSLGQGLEFLIYFQGNSAPDKSGLPSDRFSAERTGGSVSTLTIQRTQQEDSAVYLCASSSGLAGRTDTQYFGPGTRLTVL.

This chain uses TRBV28 with TRBJ2-7; 13 bases align to TRBD2. From germline, CDR1 is MDHEN and CDR2 SYDVKM. Trimming removed 6 bases from V and 4 bases from J; junction bases left unmatched: 6. The CDR3 is 15 residues long. Here the CDR3 DNA reads TGTGCCAGCAGCCTAGGGACTAGCGGGAAGTACGAGCAGTACTTC. The encoded protein is CASSLGTSGKYEQYF.